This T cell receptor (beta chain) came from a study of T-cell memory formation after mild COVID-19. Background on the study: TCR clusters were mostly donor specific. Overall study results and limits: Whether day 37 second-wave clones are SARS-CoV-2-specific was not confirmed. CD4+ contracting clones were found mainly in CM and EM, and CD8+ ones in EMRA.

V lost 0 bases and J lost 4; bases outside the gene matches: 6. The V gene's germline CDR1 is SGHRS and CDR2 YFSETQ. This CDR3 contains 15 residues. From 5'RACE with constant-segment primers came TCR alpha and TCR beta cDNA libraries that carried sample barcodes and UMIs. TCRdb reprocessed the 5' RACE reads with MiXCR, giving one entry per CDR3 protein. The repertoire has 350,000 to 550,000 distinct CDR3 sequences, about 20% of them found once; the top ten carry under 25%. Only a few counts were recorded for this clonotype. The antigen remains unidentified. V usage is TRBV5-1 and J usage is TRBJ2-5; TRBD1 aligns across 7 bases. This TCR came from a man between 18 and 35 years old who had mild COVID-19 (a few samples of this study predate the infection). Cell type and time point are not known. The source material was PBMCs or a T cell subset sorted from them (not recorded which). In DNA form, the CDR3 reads TGCGCCAGCAGCTTGGCTAGGACAGGATCAGAGACCCAGTACTTC. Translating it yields CASSLARTGSETQYF.